This T cell receptor beta chain was captured in a study of blood T cell repertoires in COVID-19. In the study overall: The analysed material was cDNA or gDNA that came from T cells, B-cell-depleted T cells, or PBMCs.

Study processing details: Using reference gene primer amplification, nucleated cell counts were estimated. TCRdb's table, derived via immunoSEQ multiplex PCR, lists solely in-frame clones and lacks some. Clonal size and the V and J genes are those of that table, whereas D and trimming came from the DNA. Of around 170,000 clones in the sample, around 84% were seen once. This clonotype was sampled from a woman aged 50 to 65 who had recovered from COVID-19. Sequencing was done on a sample of PBMCs or T cells enriched from blood (not recorded which).

CDR3 DNA sequence: TGTGCCAGCAGCCCCACGGGACAGGGTCTGTCTGGGGCCAACGTCCTGACTTTC. Encoded protein: CASSPTGQGLSGANVLTF. V and J are TRBV7-2 and TRBJ2-6, with 9 bases matching TRBD1. Germline CDR1 reads SGHTA; CDR2 reads FQGNSA. Germline trimming cut 5 bases from V and 1 base from J; bases unmatched to any gene: 9. The CDR3 length is 18 residues.